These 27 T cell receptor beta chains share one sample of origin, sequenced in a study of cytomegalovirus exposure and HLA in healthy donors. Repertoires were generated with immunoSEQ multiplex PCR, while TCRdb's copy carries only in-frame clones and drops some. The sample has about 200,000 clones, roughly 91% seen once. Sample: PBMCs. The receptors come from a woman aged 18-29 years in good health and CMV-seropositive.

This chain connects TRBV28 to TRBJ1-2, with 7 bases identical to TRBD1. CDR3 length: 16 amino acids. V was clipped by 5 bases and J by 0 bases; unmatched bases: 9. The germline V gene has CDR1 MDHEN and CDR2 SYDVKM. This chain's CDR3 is CASSPPGQPPNYGYTF. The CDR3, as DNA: TGTGCCAGCAGTCCCCCGGGACAGCCTCCTAACTATGGCTACACCTTC.

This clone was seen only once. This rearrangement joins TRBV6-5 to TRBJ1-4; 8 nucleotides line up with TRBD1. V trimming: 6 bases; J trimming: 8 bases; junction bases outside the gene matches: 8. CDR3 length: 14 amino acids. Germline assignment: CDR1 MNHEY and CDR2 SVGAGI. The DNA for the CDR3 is TGTGCCAGCAGCCCAGGGGGCGGGATCGAAAAACTGTTTTTT. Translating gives CASSPGGGIEKLFF.

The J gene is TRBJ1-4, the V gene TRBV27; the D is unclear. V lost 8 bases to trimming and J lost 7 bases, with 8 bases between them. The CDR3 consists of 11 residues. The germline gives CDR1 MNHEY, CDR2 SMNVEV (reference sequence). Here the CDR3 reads CASSEGEKLFF. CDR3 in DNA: TGTGCCAGCTCAGAGGGTGAAAAACTGTTTTTT.

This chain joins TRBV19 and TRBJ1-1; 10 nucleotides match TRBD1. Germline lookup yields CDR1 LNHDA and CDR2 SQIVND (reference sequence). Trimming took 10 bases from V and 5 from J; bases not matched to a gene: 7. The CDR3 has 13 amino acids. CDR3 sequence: CATRTGGRTEAFF. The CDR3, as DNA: TGTGCCACCCGGACAGGGGGTAGGACTGAAGCTTTCTTT.

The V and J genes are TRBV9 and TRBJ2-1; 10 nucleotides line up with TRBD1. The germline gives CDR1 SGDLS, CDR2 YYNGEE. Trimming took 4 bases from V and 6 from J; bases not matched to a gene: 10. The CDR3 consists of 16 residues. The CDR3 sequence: CASSTPGTGDPNEQFF. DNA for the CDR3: TGTGCCAGCAGCACCCCCGGGACAGGGGATCCCAATGAGCAGTTCTTC.

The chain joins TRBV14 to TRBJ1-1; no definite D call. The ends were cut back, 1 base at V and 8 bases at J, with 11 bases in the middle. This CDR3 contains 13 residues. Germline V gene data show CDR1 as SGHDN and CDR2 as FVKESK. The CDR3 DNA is TGTGCCAGCAGCCAAGTCGACATTTCCGAAGCTTTCTTT. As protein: CASSQVDISEAFF. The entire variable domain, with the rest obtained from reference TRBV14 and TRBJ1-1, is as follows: EAGVTQFPSHSVIEKGQTVTLRCDPISGHDNLYWYRRVMGKEIKFLLHFVKESKQDESGMPNNRFLAERTGGTYSTLKVQPAELEDSGVYFCASSQVDISEAFFGQGTRLTVV.

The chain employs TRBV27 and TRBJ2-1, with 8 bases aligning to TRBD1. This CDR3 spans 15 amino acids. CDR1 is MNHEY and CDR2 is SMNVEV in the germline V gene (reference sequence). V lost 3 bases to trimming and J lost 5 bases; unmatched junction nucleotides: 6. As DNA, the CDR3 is TGTGCCAGCAGTTTGGGCAGGGGGCACGACAATGAGCAGTTCTTC. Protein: CASSLGRGHDNEQFF.

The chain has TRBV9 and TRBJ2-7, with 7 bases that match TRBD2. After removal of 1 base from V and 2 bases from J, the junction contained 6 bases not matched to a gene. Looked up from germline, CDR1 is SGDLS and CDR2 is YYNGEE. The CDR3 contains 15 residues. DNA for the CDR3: TGTGCCAGCAGCGTAAGTCTAGCGGCAACCTACGAGCAGTACTTC. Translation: CASSVSLAATYEQYF.

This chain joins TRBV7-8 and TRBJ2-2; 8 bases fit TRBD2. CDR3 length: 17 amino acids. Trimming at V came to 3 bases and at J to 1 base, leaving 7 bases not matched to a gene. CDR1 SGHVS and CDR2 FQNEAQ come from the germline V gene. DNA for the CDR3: TGTGCCAGCAGCTTTGAAATGGCGGGAGGGAACACCGGGGAGCTGTTTTTT. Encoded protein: CASSFEMAGGNTGELFF.

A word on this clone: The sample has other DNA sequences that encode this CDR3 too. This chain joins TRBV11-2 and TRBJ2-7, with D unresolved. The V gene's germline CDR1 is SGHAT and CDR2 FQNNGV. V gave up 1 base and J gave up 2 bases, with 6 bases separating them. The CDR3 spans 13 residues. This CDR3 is CASSLGLTYEQYF. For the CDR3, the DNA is TGTGCCAGCAGCTTAGGTTTAACCTACGAGCAGTACTTC.

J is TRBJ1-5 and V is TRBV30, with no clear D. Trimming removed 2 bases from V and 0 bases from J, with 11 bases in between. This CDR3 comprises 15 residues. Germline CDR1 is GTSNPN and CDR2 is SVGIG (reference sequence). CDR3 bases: TGTGCCTGGAGTTGGCAGGCTTATAGCAATCAGCCCCAGCATTTT. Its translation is CAWSWQAYSNQPQHF.

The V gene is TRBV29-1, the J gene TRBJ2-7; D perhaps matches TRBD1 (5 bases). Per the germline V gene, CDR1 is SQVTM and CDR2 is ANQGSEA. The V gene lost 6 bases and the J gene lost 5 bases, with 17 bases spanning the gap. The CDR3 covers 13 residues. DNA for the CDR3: TGCAGCGTAGCACGACAGCCTCGGGACGAGCAGTACTTC. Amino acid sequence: CSVARQPRDEQYF.

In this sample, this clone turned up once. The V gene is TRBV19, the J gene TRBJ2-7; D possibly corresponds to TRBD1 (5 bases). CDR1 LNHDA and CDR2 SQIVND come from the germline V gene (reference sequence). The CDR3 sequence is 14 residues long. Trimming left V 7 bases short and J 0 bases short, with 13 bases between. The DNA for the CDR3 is TGTGCCAGTAAAGTACAGGCTAGCTCCTACGAGCAGTACTTC. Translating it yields CASKVQASSYEQYF.

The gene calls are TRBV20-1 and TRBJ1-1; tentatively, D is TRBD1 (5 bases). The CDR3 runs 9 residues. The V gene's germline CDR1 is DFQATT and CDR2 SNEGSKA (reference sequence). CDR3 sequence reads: CSQRGEAFF. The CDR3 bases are TGCAGCCAAAGGGGTGAAGCTTTCTTT.

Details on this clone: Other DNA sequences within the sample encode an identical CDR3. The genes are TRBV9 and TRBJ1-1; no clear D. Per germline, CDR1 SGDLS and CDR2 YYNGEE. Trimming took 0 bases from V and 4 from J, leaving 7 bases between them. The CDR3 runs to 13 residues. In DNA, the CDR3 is TGTGCCAGCAGCGTAGTGGAGGGCACTGAAGCTTTCTTT. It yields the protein CASSVVEGTEAFF.

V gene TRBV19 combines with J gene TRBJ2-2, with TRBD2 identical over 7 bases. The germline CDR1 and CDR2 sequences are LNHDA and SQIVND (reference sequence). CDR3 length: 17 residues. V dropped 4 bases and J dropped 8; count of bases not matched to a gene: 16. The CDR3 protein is CASSTILPTSNEGELFF. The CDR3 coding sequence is TGTGCCAGTAGTACTATACTACCGACTAGCAACGAAGGGGAGCTGTTTTTT.

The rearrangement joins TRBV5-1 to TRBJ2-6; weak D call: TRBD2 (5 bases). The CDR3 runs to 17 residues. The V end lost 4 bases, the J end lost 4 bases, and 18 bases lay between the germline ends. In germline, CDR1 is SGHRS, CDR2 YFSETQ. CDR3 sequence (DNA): TGCGCCAGCAGCCGAGACCGGGGTGTATCCGGGGCCAACGTCCTGACTTTC. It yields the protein CASSRDRGVSGANVLTF.

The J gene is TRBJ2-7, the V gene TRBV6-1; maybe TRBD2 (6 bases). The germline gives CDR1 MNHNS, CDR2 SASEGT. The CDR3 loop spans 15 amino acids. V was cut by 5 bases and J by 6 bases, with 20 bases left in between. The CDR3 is CASSLRDWPAGEQYF. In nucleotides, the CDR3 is TGTGCCAGCAGTCTCCGGGACTGGCCCGCCGGCGAGCAGTACTTC.

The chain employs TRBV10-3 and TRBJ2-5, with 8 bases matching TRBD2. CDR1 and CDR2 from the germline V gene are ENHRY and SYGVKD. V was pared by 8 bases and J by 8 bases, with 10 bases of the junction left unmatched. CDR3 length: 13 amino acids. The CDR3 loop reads CAIATPGGATQYF. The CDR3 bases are TGTGCCATCGCAACCCCCGGGGGGGCCACCCAGTACTTC.

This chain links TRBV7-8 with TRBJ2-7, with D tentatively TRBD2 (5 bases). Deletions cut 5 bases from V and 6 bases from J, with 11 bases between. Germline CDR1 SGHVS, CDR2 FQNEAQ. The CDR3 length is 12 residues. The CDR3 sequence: CASSRGGGEQYF. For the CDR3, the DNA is TGTGCCAGCAGCCGAGGAGGAGGCGAGCAGTACTTC.

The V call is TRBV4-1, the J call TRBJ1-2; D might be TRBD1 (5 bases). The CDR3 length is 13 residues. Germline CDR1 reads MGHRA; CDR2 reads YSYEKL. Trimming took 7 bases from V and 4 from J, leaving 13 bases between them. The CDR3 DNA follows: TGCGCCAGCATGGGGCAGGCGTCCTATGGCTACACCTTC. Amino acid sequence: CASMGQASYGYTF.

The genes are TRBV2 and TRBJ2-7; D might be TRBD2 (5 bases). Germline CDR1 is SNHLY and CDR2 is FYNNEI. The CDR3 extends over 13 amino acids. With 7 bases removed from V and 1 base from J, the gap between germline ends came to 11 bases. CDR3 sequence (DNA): TGTGCCAGCATGAGCGGCGAATCCTACGAGCAGTACTTC. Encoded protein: CASMSGESYEQYF.

CDR3 residues: CASTRDKGYQPQHF. As DNA, the CDR3 is TGTGCCAGCACCCGGGACAAAGGCTATCAGCCCCAGCATTTT. V and J are TRBV6-1 and TRBJ1-5, with D possibly TRBD1 on 6 matching bases. Germline V gene lookup returns CDR1 MNHNS and CDR2 SASEGT. The length of the CDR3 is 14 residues. Deletions cut 7 bases from V and 5 bases from J, with 15 bases between.

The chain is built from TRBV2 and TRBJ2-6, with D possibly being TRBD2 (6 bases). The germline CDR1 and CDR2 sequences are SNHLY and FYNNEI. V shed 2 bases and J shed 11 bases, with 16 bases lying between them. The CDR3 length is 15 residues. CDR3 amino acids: CASSELGGPSDVLTF. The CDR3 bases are TGTGCCAGCAGTGAATTGGGAGGCCCCTCCGACGTCCTGACTTTC. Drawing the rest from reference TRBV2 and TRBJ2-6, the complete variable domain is EPEVTQTPSHQVTQMGQEVILRCVPISNHLYFYWYRQILGQKVEFLVSFYNNEISEKSEIFDDQFSVERPDGSNFTLKIRSTKLEDSAMYFCASSELGGPSDVLTFGAGSRLTVL.

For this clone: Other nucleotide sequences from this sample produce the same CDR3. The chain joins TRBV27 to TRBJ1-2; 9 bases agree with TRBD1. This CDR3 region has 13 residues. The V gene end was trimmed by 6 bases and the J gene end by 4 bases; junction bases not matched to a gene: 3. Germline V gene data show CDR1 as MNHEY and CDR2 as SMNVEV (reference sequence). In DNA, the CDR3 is TGTGCCAGCAGCCTGGGACAGGGCTATGGCTACACCTTC. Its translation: CASSLGQGYGYTF.

CDR3 sequence: CATSSIQGNTEAFF. The CDR3 coding sequence is TGTGCCACCAGCTCTATCCAGGGCAACACTGAAGCTTTCTTT. The chain employs TRBV15 and TRBJ1-1, with D perhaps TRBD1 (5 bases). This CDR3 comprises 14 residues. CDR1 is LNHNV, CDR2 YYDKDF, per germline (reference sequence). V lost 5 bases and J lost 2, with 12 bases in between. Combining the CDR3 with reference TRBV15 and TRBJ1-1 gives the whole variable domain DAMVIQNPRYQVTQFGKPVTLSCSQTLNHNVMYWYQQKSSQAPKLLFHYYDKDFNNEADTPDNFQSRRPNTSFCFLDIRSPGLGDTAMYLCATSSIQGNTEAFFGQGTRLTVV.

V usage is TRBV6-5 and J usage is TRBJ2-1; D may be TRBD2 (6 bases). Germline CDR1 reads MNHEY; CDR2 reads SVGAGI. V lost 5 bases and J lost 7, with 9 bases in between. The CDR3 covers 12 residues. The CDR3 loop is CASSPGENEQFF. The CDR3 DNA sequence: TGTGCCAGCAGTCCGGGGGAGAATGAGCAGTTCTTC.